The 24 T cell receptor beta chains in this list originate from one sample, sequenced in a study of T-cell reconstitution after alpha-beta-depleted transplantation in children. The authors prepared the TCRbeta library with unique molecular identifiers. TCRdb called the PCR reads again in MiXCR, with one record for every CDR3 protein. The repertoire holds about 200,000 distinct CDR3 sequences, with around 9.2% as singletons. This specimen consisted of PBMCs, mostly from graft donor cells, obtained 360 days after TCRalphabeta/CD19-depleted stem cell transplant. The receptors were gathered from a male patient aged 2-9 years who had a stem cell transplant for acute myeloid leukemia, so the T cells may come from the graft donor.

This clonotype was recorded many times. The chain couples TRBV20-1 to TRBJ2-1; TRBD2 aligns across 15 bases. This CDR3 region has 20 residues. Losses at the gene ends were 4 bases for V and 2 bases for J; bases not matched to a gene: 15. Germline V CDR1 and CDR2: DFQATT, SNEGSKA (reference sequence). CDR3 nucleotide sequence: TGCAGTGCTAACCAAGGACTAGCGGGAGGGTTTAGTAGCGCCTACAATGAGCAGTTCTTC. Residues: CSANQGLAGGFSSAYNEQFF.

The sample holds many counts of this clonotype. The V and J genes are TRBV6-2 or TRBV6-3 and TRBJ2-1; D is perhaps TRBD2 (6 bases). The V and J ends lost 5 bases and 2 bases respectively, with 13 bases between them. Germline V gene data show CDR1 as MNHEY and CDR2 as SVGEGT. This CDR3 region has 15 residues. CDR3: CASSRGILTYNEQFF. The CDR3 DNA follows: TGTGCCAGCAGTCGCGGGATCCTAACCTACAATGAGCAGTTCTTC.

This clonotype was observed at least ten times. The V gene is TRBV7-2, the J gene TRBJ2-3; TRBD2 is a possible D gene (7 bases). This CDR3 region has 16 residues. CDR1 and CDR2 (germline): SGHTA, FQGNSA. V dropped 5 bases and J dropped 6 bases, with 21 bases sitting between them. The CDR3 reads CASSPNFRGAIDTQYF. The CDR3 DNA sequence: TGTGCCAGCAGCCCCAACTTTCGGGGGGCCATTGATACGCAGTATTTT.

This chain connects TRBV7-3 to TRBJ2-3; no clear D gene. This CDR3 comprises 14 residues. The germline V gene has CDR1 SGHTA and CDR2 FQGTGA. Trimming shortened V by 5 bases and J by 5 bases, and 14 bases separated the two germline ends. The chain's CDR3 is CASSQGPPRDTQYF. The CDR3 nucleotides read TGTGCCAGCAGCCAAGGGCCGCCCAGAGATACGCAGTATTTT.

Ten or more counts support this clonotype. The gene calls are TRBV19 and TRBJ1-1; D not resolved. This CDR3 is 15 amino acids long. Germline CDR1 LNHDA, CDR2 SQIVND (reference sequence). V lost 3 bases and J lost 4, with 15 bases in between. This chain's CDR3 is CASSIRSVRGTEAFF. Written as DNA, the CDR3 is TGTGCCAGTAGTATTAGGTCAGTTCGGGGCACTGAAGCTTTCTTT.

There are many counts of this clonotype. The chain is built from TRBV18 and TRBJ2-3; no clear D gene. CDR1 is KGHSH and CDR2 is LQKENI in the germline V gene. This CDR3 comprises 15 residues. The V gene lost 5 bases and the J gene lost 2 bases, with 14 bases spanning the gap. CDR3 nucleotide sequence: TGTGCCAGCTCAGGCCAGCGAGCAAACACAGATACGCAGTATTTT. It translates to CASSGQRANTDTQYF. Full variable domain (remainder filled in from reference TRBV18 and TRBJ2-3): NAGVMQNPRHLVRRRGQEARLRCSPMKGHSHVYWYRQLPEEGLKFMVYLQKENIIDESGMPKERFSAEFPKEGPSILRIQQVVRGDSAAYFCASSGQRANTDTQYFGPGTRLTVL.

V gene TRBV5-1 combines with J gene TRBJ1-2, with D uncertain. The CDR3 runs 13 residues. The germline V gene has CDR1 SGHRS and CDR2 YFSETQ. Between the trimmed V and J ends, which lost 2 bases and 0 bases, there was a span of 5 bases. CDR3 nucleotides: TGCGCCAGCAGCTTTAAGGCTAACTATGGCTACACCTTC. It encodes CASSFKANYGYTF.

The chain joins TRBV12-3 or TRBV12-4 to TRBJ1-2; no clear D. The CDR3 sequence is 12 residues long. V shed 5 bases and J shed 6 bases, with 10 bases lying between them. CDR3: CASSTRGDGYTF. DNA of the CDR3: TGTGCCAGCAGTACCCGGGGAGATGGCTACACCTTC.

This clonotype occurred many times. The chain employs TRBV29-1 and TRBJ2-7, with 8 bases matching TRBD2. Germline CDR1 reads SQVTM; CDR2 reads ANQGSEA. CDR3 length equals 12 residues. V was clipped by 4 bases and J by 2 bases; unmatched bases: 1. CDR3 loop: CSVGGGTYEQYF. CDR3 in DNA: TGCAGCGTTGGCGGGGGGACCTACGAGCAGTACTTC.

This clonotype showed up just a few times. The chain links TRBV3-1 to TRBJ2-5; D may be TRBD1 or TRBD2 (5 bases each). The germline V gene encodes CDR1 LGHDT and CDR2 YNNKEL (reference sequence). The CDR3 consists of 16 residues. Deletions cut 4 bases from V and 7 bases from J, with 22 bases between. The CDR3 DNA is TGTGCCAGCAGCCCTCGACCCCGGGACGACCTAGGGACCCAGTACTTC. Amino acids: CASSPRPRDDLGTQYF.

This clonotype has just a few counts. Its ends do not fully match the called genes, so a read error is possible. This chain links TRBV7-7 with TRBJ2-2; 9 bases map to TRBD1. The CDR3 spans 16 residues. Germline V CDR1 and CDR2: SSHAT, FNYEAQ (reference sequence). The chain's CDR3 is CASSAHRDRDTGELFF. CDR3 coding DNA: TGTGCTAGCAGCGCACACCGGGACAGGGACACCGGGGAGCTGTTTTTT.

This clonotype came up many times. The chain couples TRBV12-3 or TRBV12-4 to TRBJ1-5; maybe TRBD1 (6 bases). V lost 5 bases and J 6 bases, leaving 14 bases between the germline ends. The CDR3 runs to 14 residues. The CDR3 region is CASSLPDSSQPQHF. CDR3 coding DNA: TGTGCCAGCAGTCTTCCGGACAGTAGTCAGCCCCAGCATTTT.

This chain joins TRBV14 and TRBJ2-2, with D hard to call. Germline V gene data show CDR1 as SGHDN and CDR2 as FVKESK. CDR3 length: 15 amino acids. V dropped 4 bases and J dropped 5 bases, with 14 bases sitting between them. The CDR3 nucleotides are TGTGCCAGCAGCCCCCGATCCATCTCAACCGGGGAGCTGTTTTTT. Amino acids: CASSPRSISTGELFF.

This clonotype was counted only a few times. This chain uses TRBV10-2 with TRBJ1-3; unclear D gene. V was cut by 0 bases and J by 2 bases, with 8 bases left in between. Germline CDR1 WSHSY, CDR2 SAAADI. The CDR3 spans 15 residues. The CDR3 here is CASSESRVAGNTIYF. The DNA for the CDR3 is TGCGCCAGCAGTGAGTCCCGGGTAGCTGGAAACACCATATATTTT.

This clonotype was recorded many times. This chain uses TRBV12-3 or TRBV12-4 with TRBJ2-7; the match to TRBD1 covers 8 bases. Trimming cost V 4 bases and J 0 bases; bases outside gene matches: 5. This CDR3 region has 15 residues. For the CDR3, the DNA is TGTGCCAGCAGTTCCTTGACAGGGGCCTCCTACGAGCAGTACTTC. Residues: CASSSLTGASYEQYF.

This clonotype was counted only a few times. The chain joins TRBV20-1 to TRBJ2-7, with TRBD2 identical over 9 bases. Germline assignment: CDR1 DFQATT and CDR2 SNEGSKA (reference sequence). The CDR3 has 14 residues. With V trimmed by 5 bases and J by 3 bases, 8 bases remained unmatched. Here the CDR3 DNA reads TGCAGTGCTGCAACCGGGACTAGCCTCTACGAGCAGTACTTC. It specifies CSAATGTSLYEQYF.

Only a few counts were recorded for this clonotype. This chain links TRBV7-8 with TRBJ2-3, with TRBD2 identical over 7 bases. The CDR3 runs to 15 residues. CDR1 and CDR2 from the germline V gene are SGHVS and FQNEAQ. V was clipped by 5 bases and J by 1 base; unmatched bases: 6. CDR3 in amino acids: CASSTKRGRTDTQYF. DNA for the CDR3: TGTGCCAGCAGCACCAAGCGGGGACGCACAGATACGCAGTATTTT.

At least ten counts were recorded for this clonotype. The CDR3 sequence: CASSAGLAGNTGELFF. CDR3 sequence (DNA): TGTGCCAGCAGTGCGGGACTAGCGGGGAACACCGGGGAGCTGTTTTTT. This chain links TRBV12-3 or TRBV12-4 with TRBJ2-2, with 12 nucleotides matching TRBD2. The CDR3 is made up of 16 amino acids. J was trimmed by 1 base and V by 5 bases; bases with no gene match: 2.

The chain links TRBV12-3 or TRBV12-4 to TRBJ2-2; tentative D call: TRBD1 (5 bases). Trimming stripped 7 bases from V and 6 bases from J, with 15 bases between. The CDR3 is made up of 14 amino acids. The CDR3: CASTKSGAPGELFF. The CDR3 nucleotides read TGTGCCAGCACAAAATCTGGGGCCCCCGGGGAGCTGTTTTTT.

This clonotype has at least ten counts. This chain links TRBV4-3 with TRBJ2-3, with D maybe TRBD1 (6 bases). Per germline, CDR1 LGHNA and CDR2 YSLEER. This CDR3 has 18 residues. The ends were cut back, 0 bases at V and 0 bases at J, with 16 bases in the middle. The CDR3 DNA reads as TGCGCCAGCAGCCAAGAACATCGGACAGCGACTAGCACAGATACGCAGTATTTT. The encoded protein is CASSQEHRTATSTDTQYF.

The table lists this clonotype with many counts. The rearrangement joins TRBV5-1 to TRBJ1-3; TRBD1 matches at 10 bases. CDR3 length equals 18 residues. V lost 4 bases and J lost 0; bases outside the gene matches: 10. Germline CDR1 reads SGHRS; CDR2 reads YFSETQ. CDR3 bases: TGCGCCAGCAGCCCGGGACAGGGGATTATTCGCTCTGGAAACACCATATATTTT. Its protein product is CASSPGQGIIRSGNTIYF.

This chain links TRBV15 with TRBJ1-1; D possibly corresponds to TRBD1 (5 bases). Trimming removed 3 bases at V and 2 bases at J, with 13 bases between. The CDR3 length is 15 residues. From germline, CDR1 is LNHNV and CDR2 YYDKDF (reference sequence). CDR3 nucleotides: TGTGCCACCAGCAGGTTGAGGGGACCCAACACTGAAGCTTTCTTT. Translating gives CATSRLRGPNTEAFF.

In this sample, this clonotype turned up a few times. The chain couples TRBV5-1 to TRBJ2-1; 7 positions match TRBD1. V gave up 2 bases and J gave up 7 bases; unmatched junction bases: 3. This CDR3 is 13 amino acids long. Germline loops: CDR1 SGHRS, CDR2 YFSETQ. The CDR3 spells CASSFGTANEQFF. For the CDR3, the DNA is TGCGCCAGCAGCTTCGGGACAGCGAATGAGCAGTTCTTC.

This clonotype was detected only a few times. The chain is built from TRBV12-3 or TRBV12-4 and TRBJ1-5; D gene ambiguous. The V gene lost 7 bases and the J gene lost 7 bases, with 14 bases spanning the gap. The length of the CDR3 is 13 residues. This chain's CDR3 is CASTSNSGQPQHF. In nucleotides, the CDR3 is TGTGCCAGCACCTCAAACTCCGGGCAGCCCCAGCATTTT.